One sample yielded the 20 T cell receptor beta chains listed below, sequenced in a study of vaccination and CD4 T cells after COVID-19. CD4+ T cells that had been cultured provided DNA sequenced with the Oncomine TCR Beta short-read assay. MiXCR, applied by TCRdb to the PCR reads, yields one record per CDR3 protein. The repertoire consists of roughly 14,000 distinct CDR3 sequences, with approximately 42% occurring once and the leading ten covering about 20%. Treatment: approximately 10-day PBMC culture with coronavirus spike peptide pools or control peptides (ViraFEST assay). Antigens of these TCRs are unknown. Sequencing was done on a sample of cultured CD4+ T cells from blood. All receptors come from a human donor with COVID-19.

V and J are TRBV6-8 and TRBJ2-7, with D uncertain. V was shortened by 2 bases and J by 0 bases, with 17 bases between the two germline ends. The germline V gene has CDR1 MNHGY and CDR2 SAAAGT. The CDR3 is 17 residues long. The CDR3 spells CASSYPPSPLNSYEQYF. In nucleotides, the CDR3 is TGTGCCAGCAGTTACCCACCCTCCCCATTAAACTCCTACGAGCAGTACTTC.

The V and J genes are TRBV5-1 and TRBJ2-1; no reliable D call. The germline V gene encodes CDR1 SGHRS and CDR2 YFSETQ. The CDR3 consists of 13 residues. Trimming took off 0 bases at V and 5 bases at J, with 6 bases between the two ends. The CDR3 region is CASSLGLHNEQFF. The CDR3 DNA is TGCGCCAGCAGCTTGGGGTTGCACAATGAGCAGTTCTTC.

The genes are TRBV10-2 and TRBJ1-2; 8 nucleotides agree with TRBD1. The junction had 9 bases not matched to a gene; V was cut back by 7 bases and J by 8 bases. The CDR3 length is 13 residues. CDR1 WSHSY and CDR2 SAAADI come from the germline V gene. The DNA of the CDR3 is TGCGCCAGCACTCTTCGGACAGGGCAGGGCTACACCTTC. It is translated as CASTLRTGQGYTF.

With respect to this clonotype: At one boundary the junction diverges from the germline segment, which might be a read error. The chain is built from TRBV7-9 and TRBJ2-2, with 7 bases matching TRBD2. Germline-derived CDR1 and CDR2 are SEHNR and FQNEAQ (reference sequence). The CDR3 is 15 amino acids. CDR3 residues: CTSLILRGTTGELFF. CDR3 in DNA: TGTACCAGCCTTATCCTGCGGGGGACCACCGGGGAGCTGTTTTTT.

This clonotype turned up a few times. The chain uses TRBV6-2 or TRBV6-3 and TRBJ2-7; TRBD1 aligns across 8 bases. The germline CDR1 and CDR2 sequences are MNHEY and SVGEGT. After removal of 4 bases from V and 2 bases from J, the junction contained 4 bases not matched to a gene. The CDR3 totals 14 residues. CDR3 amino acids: CASSLDRAAYEQYF. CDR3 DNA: TGTGCCAGCAGTTTGGACAGGGCCGCCTACGAGCAGTACTTC.

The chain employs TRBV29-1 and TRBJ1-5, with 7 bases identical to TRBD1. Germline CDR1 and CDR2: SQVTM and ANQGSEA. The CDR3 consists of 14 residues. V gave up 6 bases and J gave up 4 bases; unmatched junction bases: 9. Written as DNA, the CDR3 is TGCAGCGTCGGGAACAGGGGTGCAAATCAGCCCCAGCATTTT. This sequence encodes CSVGNRGANQPQHF.

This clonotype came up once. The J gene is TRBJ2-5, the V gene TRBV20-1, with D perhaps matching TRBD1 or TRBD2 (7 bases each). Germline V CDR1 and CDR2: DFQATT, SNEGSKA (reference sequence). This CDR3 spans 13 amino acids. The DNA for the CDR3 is TGCAGCGCCCCAGGGGGGGGCCAAGAGACCCAGTACTTC. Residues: CSAPGGGQETQYF.

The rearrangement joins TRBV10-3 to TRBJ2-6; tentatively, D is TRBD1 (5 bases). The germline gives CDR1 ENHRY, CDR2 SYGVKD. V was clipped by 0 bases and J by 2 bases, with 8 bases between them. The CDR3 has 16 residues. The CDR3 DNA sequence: TGTGCCATCAGTGAGTCAGTCAGGGCTGGGGCCAACGTCCTGACTTTC. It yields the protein CAISESVRAGANVLTF.

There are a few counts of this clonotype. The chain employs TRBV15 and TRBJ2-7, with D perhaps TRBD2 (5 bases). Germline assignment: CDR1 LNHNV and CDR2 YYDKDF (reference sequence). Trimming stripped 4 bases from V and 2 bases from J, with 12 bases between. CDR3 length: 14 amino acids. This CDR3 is CATSTRGLPYEQYF. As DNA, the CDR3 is TGTGCCACCAGCACAAGAGGGCTCCCCTACGAGCAGTACTTC.

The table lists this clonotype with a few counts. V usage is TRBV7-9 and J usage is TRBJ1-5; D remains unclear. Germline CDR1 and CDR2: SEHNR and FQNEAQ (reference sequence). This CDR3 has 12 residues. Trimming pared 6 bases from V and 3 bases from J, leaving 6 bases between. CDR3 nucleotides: TGTGCCAGCAGTACCAACAATCAGCCCCAGCATTTT. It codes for CASSTNNQPQHF.

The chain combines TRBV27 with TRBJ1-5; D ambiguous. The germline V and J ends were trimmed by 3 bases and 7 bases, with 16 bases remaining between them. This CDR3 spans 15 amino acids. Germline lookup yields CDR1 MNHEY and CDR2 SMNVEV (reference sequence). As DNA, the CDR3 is TGTGCCAGCAGTTTGTTGTGGGCCGAGGGCCAGCCCCAGCATTTT. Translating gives CASSLLWAEGQPQHF.

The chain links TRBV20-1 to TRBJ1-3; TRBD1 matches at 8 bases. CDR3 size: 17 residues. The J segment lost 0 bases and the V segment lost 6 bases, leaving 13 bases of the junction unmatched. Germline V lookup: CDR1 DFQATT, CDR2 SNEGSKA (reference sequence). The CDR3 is CSAHSPTGATSGNTIYF. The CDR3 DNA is TGCAGTGCCCACAGCCCGACAGGGGCCACCTCTGGAAACACCATATATTTT.

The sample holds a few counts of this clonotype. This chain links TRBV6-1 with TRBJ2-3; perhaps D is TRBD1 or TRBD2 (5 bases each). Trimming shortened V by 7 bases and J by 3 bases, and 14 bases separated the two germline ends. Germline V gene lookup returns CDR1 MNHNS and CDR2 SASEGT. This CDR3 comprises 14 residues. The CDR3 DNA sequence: TGTGCCAGCACTCCCCTAGGGGAGACAGATACGCAGTATTTT. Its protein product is CASTPLGETDTQYF.

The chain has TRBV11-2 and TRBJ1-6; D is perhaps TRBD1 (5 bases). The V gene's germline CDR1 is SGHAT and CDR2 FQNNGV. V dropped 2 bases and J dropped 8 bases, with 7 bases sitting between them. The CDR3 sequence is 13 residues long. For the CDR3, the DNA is TGTGCCAGCAGCTTATTGACAGATTCACCCCTCCACTTT. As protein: CASSLLTDSPLHF.

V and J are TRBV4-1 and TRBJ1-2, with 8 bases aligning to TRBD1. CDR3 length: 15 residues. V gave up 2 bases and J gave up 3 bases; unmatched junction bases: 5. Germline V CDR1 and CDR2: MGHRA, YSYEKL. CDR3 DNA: TGCGCCAGCAGCCAATCGGACAGGGCAGACTATGGCTACACCTTC. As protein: CASSQSDRADYGYTF.

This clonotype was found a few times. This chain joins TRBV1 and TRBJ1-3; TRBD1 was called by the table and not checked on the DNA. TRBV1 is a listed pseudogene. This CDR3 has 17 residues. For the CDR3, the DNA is TGCACCAGCAGCCAGCCGCCCCACAGGGGGTATGGAAACACCATATATTTT. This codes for CTSSQPPHRGYGNTIYF.

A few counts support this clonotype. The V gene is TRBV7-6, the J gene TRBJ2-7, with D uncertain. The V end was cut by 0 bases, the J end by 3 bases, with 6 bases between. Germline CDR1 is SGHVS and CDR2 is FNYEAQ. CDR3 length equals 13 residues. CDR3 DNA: TGTGCCAGCAGCTTAGCATCCAGCTACGAGCAGTACTTC. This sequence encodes CASSLASSYEQYF.

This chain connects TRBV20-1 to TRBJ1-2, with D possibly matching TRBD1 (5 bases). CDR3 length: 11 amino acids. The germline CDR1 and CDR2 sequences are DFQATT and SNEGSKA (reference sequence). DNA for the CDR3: TGCAGCGTGAGGGGTTCCCATGGCTACACCTTC. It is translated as CSVRGSHGYTF.

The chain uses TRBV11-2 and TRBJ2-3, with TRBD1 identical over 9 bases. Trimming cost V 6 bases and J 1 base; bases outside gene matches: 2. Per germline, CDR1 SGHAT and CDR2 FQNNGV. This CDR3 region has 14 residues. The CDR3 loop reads CASSRDRGTDTQYF. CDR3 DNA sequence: TGTGCCAGCAGTCGGGACAGGGGCACAGATACGCAGTATTTT.

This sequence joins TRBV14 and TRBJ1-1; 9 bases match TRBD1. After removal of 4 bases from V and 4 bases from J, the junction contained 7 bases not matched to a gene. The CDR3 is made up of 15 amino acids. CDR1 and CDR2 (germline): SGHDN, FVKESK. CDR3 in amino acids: CASSPYRGPLTEAFF. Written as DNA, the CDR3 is TGTGCCAGCAGCCCGTACAGGGGGCCTCTCACTGAAGCTTTCTTT.